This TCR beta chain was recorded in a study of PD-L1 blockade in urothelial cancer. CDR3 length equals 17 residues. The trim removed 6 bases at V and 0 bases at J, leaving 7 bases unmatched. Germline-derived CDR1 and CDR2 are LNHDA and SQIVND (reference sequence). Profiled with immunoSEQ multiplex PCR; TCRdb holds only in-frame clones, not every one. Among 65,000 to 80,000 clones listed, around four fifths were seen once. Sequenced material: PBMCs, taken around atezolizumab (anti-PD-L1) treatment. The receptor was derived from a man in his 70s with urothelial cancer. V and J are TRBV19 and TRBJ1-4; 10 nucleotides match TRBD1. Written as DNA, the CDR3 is TGTGCCAGTAGCCGCCGGGACAGGGGTACAACTAATGAAAAACTGTTTTTT. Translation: CASSRRDRGTTNEKLFF.